The 11 T cell receptor beta chains below were found in one sample sequenced in a study of Graves' ophthalmopathy and Graves' hyperthyroidism. The study amplified TCR beta CDR3 regions using RNA transcripts. HTBI primers were used in a first-round RT-PCR, which preceded a second-round multiplex PCR. TCRdb used MiXCR to reprocess the multiplex PCR reads, holding one entry per CDR3 protein. Of roughly 420,000 distinct CDR3 sequences in the sample, under 25% were seen once. The sequenced material came from peripheral blood. These receptors came from a young woman with stable Graves' hyperthyroidism.

The sample holds many counts of this clonotype. V is TRBV20-1 and J is TRBJ2-5, with TRBD2 matching over 8 bases. Germline loops: CDR1 DFQATT, CDR2 SNEGSKA (reference sequence). Losses at the gene ends were 3 bases for V and 0 bases for J; bases not matched to a gene: 6. The CDR3 has 15 residues. The CDR3 DNA is TGCAGTGCTAGGATCCCTAGCGGGTACCAAGAGACCCAGTACTTC. Its protein product is CSARIPSGYQETQYF.

V gene TRBV6-5 combines with J gene TRBJ2-3, with D unresolved. CDR3 length equals 15 residues. Germline lookup yields CDR1 MNHEY and CDR2 SVGAGI. With 2 bases removed from V and 1 base from J, the gap between germline ends came to 10 bases. The CDR3, as DNA: TGTGCCAGCAGTTACAAAGGCAGTGGCACAGATACGCAGTATTTT. Its translation is CASSYKGSGTDTQYF.

This clonotype was seen ten or more times. The chain couples TRBV20-1 to TRBJ1-2; D ambiguous. V was pared by 0 bases and J by 2 bases, with 13 bases between. CDR3 size: 15 residues. The germline CDR1 and CDR2 sequences are DFQATT and SNEGSKA (reference sequence). CDR3 in amino acids: CSARDRGIVNYGYTF. CDR3 DNA: TGCAGTGCTAGAGATCGAGGGATTGTAAACTATGGCTACACCTTC.

The rearrangement links TRBV11-1 to TRBJ2-2; D perhaps matches TRBD2 (6 bases). Trimming took off 3 bases at V and 4 bases at J, with 18 bases between the two ends. The CDR3 has 17 residues. The germline V gene encodes CDR1 SGHAT and CDR2 FQDESV (reference sequence). CDR3 amino acids: CASSFTGTEGSTGELFF. The CDR3 DNA reads TGTGCCAGCAGCTTCACCGGGACGGAGGGTAGCACCGGGGAGCTGTTTTTT.

This clonotype occurred many times. The CDR3 region is CASSLVKGRFETQYF. In nucleotides, the CDR3 is TGTGCCAGCAGCTTAGTAAAGGGCAGGTTCGAGACCCAGTACTTC. This rearrangement joins TRBV11-2 to TRBJ2-5; D gene unclear. Germline loops: CDR1 SGHAT, CDR2 FQNNGV. The ends were cut back, 1 base at V and 5 bases at J, with 14 bases in the middle. The CDR3 contains 15 residues.

This chain uses TRBV12-3 or TRBV12-4 with TRBJ1-1, with 7 nucleotides matching TRBD1. The CDR3 loop spans 15 amino acids. J lost 4 bases, V lost 6 bases, and 11 bases had no gene match. Here the CDR3 reads CASRETGHHSTEAFF. The CDR3 DNA sequence: TGTGCCAGCAGGGAGACAGGGCATCATAGCACTGAAGCTTTCTTT.

Turning to this clonotype: One end of the junction fails to match germline, which may point to a read error. The chain combines TRBV24-1 with TRBJ2-5, with 8 bases lining up with TRBD2. The CDR3 contains 16 residues. Germline values: CDR1 KGHDR, CDR2 SFDVKD. The CDR3 region is CATSDFLAGPQETKYF. The CDR3 coding sequence is TGTGCCACCAGTGATTTTCTAGCGGGCCCCCAAGAGACCAAGTACTTC.

This clonotype was seen at least ten times. The V gene is TRBV6-5, the J gene TRBJ1-1; D remains ambiguous. Germline values: CDR1 MNHEY, CDR2 SVGAGI. Deletions cut 0 bases from V and 4 bases from J, with 12 bases between. The length of the CDR3 is 15 residues. CDR3 DNA sequence: TGTGCCAGCAGTTACTCGATAGCGCGCGGCACTGAAGCTTTCTTT. It yields the protein CASSYSIARGTEAFF.

The table lists this clonotype with many counts. The rearrangement joins TRBV25-1 to TRBJ1-1, with D unclear. Germline CDR1 is MGHDK and CDR2 is SYGVNS. V shed 4 bases and J shed 0 bases, with 9 bases lying between them. CDR3 length equals 14 residues. CDR3 protein: CASSVTAMNTEAFF. The DNA for the CDR3 is TGTGCCAGCAGTGTAACAGCCATGAACACTGAAGCTTTCTTT.

This clonotype was picked up many times. The chain couples TRBV6-5 to TRBJ2-5; 7 bases agree with TRBD2. CDR3 length: 15 residues. V was pared by 0 bases and J by 1 base, with 2 bases of the junction left unmatched. The germline gives CDR1 MNHEY, CDR2 SVGAGI. The CDR3 DNA sequence: TGTGCCAGCAGTTACTCGGGGACTACCCAAGAGACCCAGTACTTC. It is translated as CASSYSGTTQETQYF.

This clonotype was detected many times. The J gene is TRBJ2-7, the V gene TRBV19; 7 bases map to TRBD2. This CDR3 is built from 13 residues. J lost 5 bases, V lost 4 bases, and 5 bases had no gene match. Per germline, CDR1 LNHDA and CDR2 SQIVND (reference sequence). The CDR3 protein is CASSSGSRNEQYF. CDR3 nucleotide sequence: TGTGCCAGTAGTAGCGGGAGTAGGAACGAGCAGTACTTC.